This T cell receptor (beta chain) was captured by sequencing in a study of T cell changes during pregnancy in multiple sclerosis. TCRdb keeps only in-frame clones here, not all; method: immunoSEQ multiplex PCR. The sample records tens of thousands of clones, approximately 90% being singletons. J was trimmed by 8 bases and V by 2 bases; bases with no gene match: 14. The CDR3 totals 17 residues. Germline V CDR1 and CDR2: SGHAT, FQNNGV. The sample was peripheral blood, taken in the third trimester of pregnancy. The genes are TRBV11-2 and TRBJ2-1, with 8 nucleotides matching TRBD1. The receptor was derived from a female donor with multiple sclerosis, enrolled in a pregnancy study. The CDR3, as DNA: TGTGCCAGCAGCTTAAGAGCATTTAGGGACAGGCGATATGAGCAGTTCTTC. Protein sequence: CASSLRAFRDRRYEQFF.